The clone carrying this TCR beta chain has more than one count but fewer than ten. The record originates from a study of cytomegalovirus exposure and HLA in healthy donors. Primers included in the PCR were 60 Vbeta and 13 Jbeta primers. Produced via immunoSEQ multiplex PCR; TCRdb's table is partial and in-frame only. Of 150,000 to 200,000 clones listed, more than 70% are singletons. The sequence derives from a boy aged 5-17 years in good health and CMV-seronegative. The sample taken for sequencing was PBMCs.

CDR3 DNA: TGTGCCAGCAGCCCCTACGAGGGCCAGCCCCAGCATTTT. Translation: CASSPYEGQPQHF. The rearrangement joins TRBV9 to TRBJ1-5, with unresolved D. Germline V gene sequence: CDR1 SGDLS, CDR2 YYNGEE. The CDR3 spans 13 residues. Trimming removed 4 bases from V and 7 bases from J, with 12 bases in between.